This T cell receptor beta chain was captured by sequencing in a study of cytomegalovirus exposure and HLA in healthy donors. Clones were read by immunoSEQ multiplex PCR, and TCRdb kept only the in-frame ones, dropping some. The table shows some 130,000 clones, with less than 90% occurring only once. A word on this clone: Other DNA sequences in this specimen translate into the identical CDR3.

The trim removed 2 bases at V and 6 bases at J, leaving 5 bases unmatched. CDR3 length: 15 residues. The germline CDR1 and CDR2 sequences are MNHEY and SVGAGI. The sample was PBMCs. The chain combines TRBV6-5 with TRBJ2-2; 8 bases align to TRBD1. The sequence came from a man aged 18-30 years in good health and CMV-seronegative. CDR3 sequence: CASSYDDRGAGELFF. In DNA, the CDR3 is TGTGCCAGCAGTTACGATGACAGGGGCGCCGGGGAGCTGTTTTTT.